This T cell receptor (beta chain) was sequenced during a study of cytomegalovirus exposure and HLA in healthy donors. Study conclusions and caveats: In an earlier analysis, in under 700 donors, most V segments appeared productive either ~87% or ~30% of the time. Most CMV-associated TCR beta chains were later found to appear HLA-restricted.

Vbeta (60) and Jbeta (13) primers were used in the PCR. Generated by immunoSEQ multiplex PCR, the TCRdb table keeps only in-frame clones and is missing some. The data hold about 250,000 clones, with more than 55% observed a single time. As regards this clone: Its antigen is unknown.

The donors comprised healthy bone marrow donors. J lost 0 bases, V lost 5 bases, and 8 bases had no gene match. The CDR3 has 17 residues. Germline CDR1 LNHDA, CDR2 SQIVND (reference sequence). The receptor was derived from a female donor in good health and CMV-seronegative. This chain connects TRBV19 to TRBJ2-1; the match to TRBD1 covers 9 bases. What was sequenced was PBMCs. CDR3 in amino acids: CASSSRTGDSSYNEQFF. In nucleotides, the CDR3 is TGTGCCAGTAGTTCTCGGACAGGGGATAGCTCCTACAATGAGCAGTTCTTC.